This TCR beta chain was identified during a study of regulatory T cells in long-lasting Graves disease (dated by TCRdb to about 2021). About the investigation overall: Patients with newly diagnosed Graves' disease had been on antithyroid drugs for under 3 months. Persistent Graves' disease patients were compared with newly diagnosed Graves' disease patients by peripheral blood TCR sequencing and RNA sequencing. The study was conducted in China and was registered as a clinical trial. TCR sequencing covered approximately 13 persistent and some 20 newly diagnosed Graves' disease patients, around 35 samples in total.

In its sample, this clonotype was seen a few times. Its antigen specificity is not known. Base qualities are not recorded, but no much larger clone differs from it by a single base. The CDR3 runs 12 amino acids, cysteine and phenylalanine included. Of all the DNA, just the CDR3 is kept, 36 bases in frame from base 1. V drops 6 bases and J drops 2 bases, leaving 11 bases in between. CDR1 and CDR2, per the germline V gene, are SQVTM and ANQGSEA. The study at large found these results: TRBV28, TRBJ1-2 and TRBJ2-5 were preferentially used in persistent disease, while TRBV20-1 and TRBJ2-1 were favored in newly diagnosed disease. Sequencing and analysis were limited to the TCR beta chain. Compared with newly diagnosed patients, persistent Graves' disease patients had lower TCR Shannon entropy and fewer highly expanded clones, which suggests clonal expansion. As a limitation, the authors acknowledged that the small sample size may reduce accuracy. Patients with persistent disease shared more public clonotypes (about 2,900) than newly diagnosed patients did (966). Peripheral blood alone was examined, since thyroid tissue, which constituted the primary lesion, could not be accessed.

Libraries were made using multiplex PCR. Instrument on record: Illumina HiSeq 4000. iRepertoire HTBI primers and Arm-PCR amplification of CDR3 regions were used to construct TCR beta libraries. Before sequencing, the PCR products underwent gel purification. As for the original processing: Gene usage analysis of CDR3 amino acid clonotypes used the 55 to 65 TRBV and 11 to 15 TRBJ segments found across samples. COPE and FqMerger were used to merge the filtered high-quality paired reads into contigs. BLAST was used to align contigs to the IMGT TRBV, TRBD and TRBJ reference genes, and CDR3 was defined following IMGT. Any clonotype with a frequency above 0.1% was counted as a highly expanded clone. Shannon entropy served as the measure of repertoire diversity, while the Gini coefficient captured V-J evenness. Clonotypes shared by more than one individual were considered public. TCRdb ran its own pipeline on the public reads, namely fastp trimming at Q25 and MiXCR clone calling, and kept in-frame beta chains. Rows with a matching CDR3 protein are joined into one entry that keeps the most common DNA and genes. None of the V and J calls come from the authors' own analysis; TCRdb made them. The sample profile shows 620,000 or so distinct CDR3 sequences; around 17% of them were found once. Together, the top ten hold 15% to 20% of the sample.

This specimen's time point label, interpreted: newly diagnosed GD, antithyroid drugs for less than 3 months. RNA was extracted from PBMCs in TRIzol for both TCR sequencing and RNA sequencing. The diagnosis of Graves' disease was made according to American Thyroid Association guidelines. Patients were recruited from an endocrinology department in Xi'an, China. Each patient gave approximately 10 milliliters of peripheral blood, collected in an EDTA anticoagulant tube. Ficoll Paque Plus density gradient separation was used to isolate PBMCs, and no further T cell sorting was performed. RNA quality was checked with an Agilent 2100 Bioanalyzer and agarose gel, and concentration with a NanoDrop 2000. These data also formed part of another study, on T cells in Graves' hyperthyroidism and ophthalmopathy. Looking at the second paper: A patient counted as having stable Graves' hyperthyroidism if no progression to ophthalmopathy occurred over 18 months of follow-up. The hyperthyroidism patients were between 18 and 65 years old and newly diagnosed, with a disease duration of less than 2 months. Patients with uncontrolled infections, other autoimmune diseases, pregnancy or lactation were excluded. Clinical symptoms, serum thyroxine and TRAb, thyroid ultrasound, and orbital computed tomography formed the basis for the diagnoses. The TCR CDR3 was subjected to a first round of RT-PCR using the HTBI primer set and the Qiagen OneStep RT-PCR kit. Most expanded thyroid clonotypes (frequency above 0.001) were also found in blood, which suggests that blood repertoires may mirror thyroid immune responses. A model built on a 13 V-J signature distinguished ophthalmopathy from stable hyperthyroidism, reaching approximately 89% sensitivity and 81.08% specificity in cross-validation and 80%/75% in testing. In validation, progression to ophthalmopathy was predicted by the model with almost 71% sensitivity and 72.22% specificity, a median of approximately 7.1 months before onset. To identify distinguishing TCR V-J signatures, a discovery cohort of around 100 patients was used, comprising approximately 40 with Graves' ophthalmopathy and around 60 with stable Graves' hyperthyroidism. An independent validation cohort of around 19 hyperthyroidism patients and over 15 patients who later progressed to ophthalmopathy tested prospective prediction of ophthalmopathy. The roughly 91 discovery patients were randomly split 7:3 into training and test sets. The study also compared thyroid tissue and blood T-cell repertoires from several Graves' hyperthyroidism patients. Once sampling was done, hyperthyroidism patients were given methimazole at a starting dose of 30 mg daily, whereas ophthalmopathy patients were given high-dose intravenous methylprednisolone. The libraries were constructed in a second round of multiplex PCR and then size-selected and purified. The libraries were sequenced on an Illumina HiSeq2000 using paired-end 100 bp reads. Raw data were processed with SOAPnuke, discarding reads with adapters, uncalled bases, mean Phred below 15, or no exact constant-primer or identifier match. High-quality paired reads were merged with COPE v1.2.5, and unique nucleotide sequences were defined as clonotypes. Clonotypes were aligned to IMGT TRBV, TRBD and TRBJ reference segments using MiTCR v1.1. The analysis was restricted to V-J combinations with a frequency above 0.0001, which together covered about 99% of the repertoires. A TCS score was defined as the ratio between F50 (clonal expansion) and ExV (chaos), using BLOSUM62-based TCRdist between CDR3 peptides within each V-J. Welch's t-statistics and random forest reduced 514 V-J features to fewer than 15, which were used in a naive Bayes classifier (R e1071). Sample size was not statistically predetermined, and investigators were not blinded to group allocation. TCR Vbeta CDR3 sequencing of 140 or so peripheral blood samples (over 40 ophthalmopathy, 75 to 80 hyperthyroidism and about 17 progressor patients) is reported in the paper.

The sample in question was peripheral blood mononuclear cells (PBMCs), obtained at new diagnosis, from a patient treated with antithyroid drugs. The chain employs TRBV29-1 and TRBJ2-7; no D segment can be confidently identified. This receptor was identified in a woman aged 30 to 39 with Graves disease. Donor details come from another sample of the same person, matched by shared clones. The CDR3 reads as follows: CSVRGPAYEQYF. The DNA sequence is as follows: TGCAGCGTCAGAGGCCCTGCCTACGAGCAGTACTTC.